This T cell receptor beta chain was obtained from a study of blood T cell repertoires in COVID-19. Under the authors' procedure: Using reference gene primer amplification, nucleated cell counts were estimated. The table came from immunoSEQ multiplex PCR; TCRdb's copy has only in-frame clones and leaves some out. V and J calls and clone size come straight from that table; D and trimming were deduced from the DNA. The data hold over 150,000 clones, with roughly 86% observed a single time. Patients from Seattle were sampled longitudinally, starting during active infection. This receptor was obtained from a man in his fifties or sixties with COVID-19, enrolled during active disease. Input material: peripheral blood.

The CDR3 nucleotides are TGTGCCAGCAGCACCCAGAAAACAACTAATGAAAAACTGTTTTTT. Translated: CASSTQKTTNEKLFF. The V gene is TRBV9, the J gene TRBJ1-4; no clear D gene. The CDR3 contains 15 residues. V was shortened by 4 bases and J by 0 bases, with 10 bases between the two germline ends. Germline V gives CDR1 SGDLS, CDR2 YYNGEE.